Listed here is a single TCR beta chain. This entry is derived from a study of blood T cell repertoires in COVID-19. Turning to the study itself: Collection of acute and convalescent COVID-19 samples took place in the United States, Italy and Spain. Sources were T cells, B-cell-depleted T cells, or PBMCs; the material itself was cDNA or gDNA.

Authors' analysis steps: Amplification with reference gene primers provided the estimates of nucleated cell counts. Generated by immunoSEQ multiplex PCR, the TCRdb table keeps only in-frame clones and is missing some. The DNA gave D and trimming, while V, J and clone size come from that table. The sample lists tens of thousands of clones; 90% were seen once. Germline CDR1 is MDHEN and CDR2 is SYDVKM. Trimming shortened V by 6 bases and J by 5 bases, and 10 bases separated the two germline ends. This CDR3 is built from 12 residues. The clonotype comes from a woman in her 50s in a cohort sampled during active COVID-19. The sequencing input was peripheral blood. The V gene is TRBV28, the J gene TRBJ2-5; D may be TRBD1 (6 bases). CDR3 in amino acids: CASRQGLETQYF. The CDR3 DNA reads as TGTGCCAGCAGACAGGGTTTGGAGACCCAGTACTTC.